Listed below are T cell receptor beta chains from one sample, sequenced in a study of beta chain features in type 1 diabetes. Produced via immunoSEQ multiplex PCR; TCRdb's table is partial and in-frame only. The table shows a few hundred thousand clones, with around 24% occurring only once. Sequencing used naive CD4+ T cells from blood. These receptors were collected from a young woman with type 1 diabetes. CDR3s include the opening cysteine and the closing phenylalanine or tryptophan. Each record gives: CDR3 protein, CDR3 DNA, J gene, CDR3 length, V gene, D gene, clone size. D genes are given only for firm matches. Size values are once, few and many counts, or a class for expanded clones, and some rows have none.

CASSTRVHTEAFF	TGTGCCAGCAGTACCAGGGTACACACTGAAGCTTTCTTT	TRBJ1-1	13	TRBV27	.	.
CATRSSMNTEAFF	TGTGCCACCAGGTCATCAATGAACACTGAAGCTTTCTTT	TRBJ1-1	13	TRBV15	.	few
CSVDQGWKGFYNEQFF	TGCAGCGTTGACCAGGGCTGGAAGGGGTTCTACAATGAGCAGTTCTTC	TRBJ2-1	16	TRBV29-1	.	few
CASSSSGTYTGELFF	TGCGCCAGCAGCTCTTCCGGGACTTACACCGGGGAGCTGTTTTTT	TRBJ2-2	15	TRBV5-1	.	.
CASSQIDRSLRDRYEQYF	TGTGCCAGCAGCCAAATTGACCGCTCGTTACGGGATAGGTACGAGCAGTACTTC	TRBJ2-7	18	TRBV4-2	.	few
CASSSVLASYEQYF	TGTGCCAGCAGTTCAGTTCTAGCGAGCTACGAGCAGTACTTC	TRBJ2-7	14	TRBV27	.	.
CASSSGTSGSGETQYF	TGTGCCAGCAGCTCAGGCACTAGCGGGAGTGGGGAGACCCAGTACTTC	TRBJ2-5	16	TRBV11-2	TRBD2	few
CASSFYRTALPLGF	TGTGCCAGCAGCTTCTACAGGACCGCATTACCGCTGGGGTTC	TRBJ1-2	14	TRBV7-2	.	few
CASRSSSGGKNTGELFF	TGTGCCAGCAGGTCGTCTTCAGGGGGCAAGAACACCGGGGAGCTGTTTTTT	TRBJ2-2	17	TRBV7-9	TRBD1	few
CASSLGGQGGYTF	TGTGCCAGCAGCTTAGGAGGACAGGGAGGCTACACCTTC	TRBJ1-2	13	TRBV7-9	TRBD1	.
CASSDQGYEQYF	TGTGCCAGCAGCGACCAGGGCTACGAGCAGTACTTC	TRBJ2-7	12	TRBV7-6	.	.
CASSQGWGGNYEQYF	TGCGCCAGCAGTCAAGGGTGGGGCGGCAATTACGAGCAGTACTTC	TRBJ2-7	15	TRBV23-1	.	few
CASTFGAENEQFF	TGTGCCAGCACCTTTGGAGCGGAAAATGAGCAGTTCTTC	TRBJ2-1	13	TRBV13	.	few
CASSVASGRNEQFF	TGTGCCAGCAGTGTCGCTAGCGGGCGCAATGAGCAGTTCTTC	TRBJ2-1	14	TRBV25-1	TRBD2	.
CASSVASGRETDTQYF	TGTGCCAGCAGCGTAGCCAGCGGGAGAGAGACAGATACGCAGTATTTT	TRBJ2-3	16	TRBV9	TRBD2	few
CASSLRGGISYNEQFF	TGTGCCAGCAGCTTACGGGGGGGCATCTCCTACAATGAGCAGTTCTTC	TRBJ2-1	16	TRBV11-2	TRBD2	few
CSALTGTEAFF	TGCAGTGCACTGACAGGGACTGAAGCTTTCTTT	TRBJ1-1	11	TRBV20-1	TRBD1	once
CASSQDRGNNQPQHF	TGTGCCAGCAGCCAAGATAGAGGGAACAATCAGCCCCAGCATTTT	TRBJ1-5	15	TRBV4-2	.	.
CASSKSSGNTIYF	TGTGCCAGCAGCAAGAGCTCTGGAAACACCATATATTTT	TRBJ1-3	13	TRBV6-5	.	.
CASSPRTGSSYEQYF	TGTGCCAGCTCACCACGGACAGGGAGCTCCTACGAGCAGTACTTC	TRBJ2-7	15	TRBV18	TRBD1	.
CSGRQGDYGYTF	TGCAGCGGAAGACAGGGTGACTATGGCTACACCTTC	TRBJ1-2	12	TRBV29-1	TRBD1	.